One sample yielded the 20 T cell receptor beta chains listed below, sequenced in a study of T cells in Graves' hyperthyroidism and ophthalmopathy. Amplified TCR beta CDR3 regions came from RNA transcripts. The TCR CDR3 first-round RT-PCR relied on the HTBI primer set. Using its own MiXCR run on the multiplex PCR reads, TCRdb lists one record per CDR3 protein. The sample contains about 290,000 distinct CDR3 sequences, roughly a fifth of which appear only once. The specimen was blood. The receptors stem from a man in his fifties or sixties with Graves' ophthalmopathy.

This clonotype was detected many times. The rearrangement uses TRBV20-1 and TRBJ2-5; D call uncertain. The germline gives CDR1 DFQATT, CDR2 SNEGSKA (reference sequence). Trimming cost V 5 bases and J 6 bases, with 7 bases left between them. The CDR3 loop spans 10 amino acids. CDR3 protein: CSAGVKTQYF. DNA of the CDR3: TGCAGTGCTGGGGTAAAGACCCAGTACTTC.

The V call is TRBV10-1, the J call TRBJ2-1; 7 bases match TRBD2. The CDR3 covers 16 residues. J gave up 13 bases and V 0 bases, and 15 bases lay outside the gene matches. CDR1 is WNHNN and CDR2 is SYGVQD in the germline V gene (reference sequence). This CDR3 reads CASSESGRVGPSGQFF. The CDR3 nucleotides read TGCGCCAGCAGTGAGTCGGGAAGGGTCGGGCCTAGCGGACAGTTCTTC.

The chain carries TRBV2 and TRBJ2-2, with 9 bases that match TRBD2. This CDR3 region has 17 residues. Germline CDR1 SNHLY, CDR2 FYNNEI. The ends lost 7 bases at V and 1 base at J; junction bases unmatched: 10. CDR3 region: CASIRLAGFGNTGELFF. In DNA form, the CDR3 reads TGTGCCAGCATACGGCTAGCGGGATTCGGGAACACCGGGGAGCTGTTTTTT.

This clonotype was recorded at least ten times. The chain links TRBV7-3 to TRBJ1-1; D uncertain. CDR1 SGHTA and CDR2 FQGTGA come from the germline V gene. The CDR3 length is 13 residues. Trimming took off 4 bases at V and 0 bases at J, with 6 bases between the two ends. The CDR3 protein is CASSSGLNTEAFF. In DNA, the CDR3 is TGTGCCAGCAGCTCCGGATTGAACACTGAAGCTTTCTTT.

This clonotype was observed at least ten times. The rearrangement links TRBV18 to TRBJ2-3, with D possibly being TRBD2 (7 bases). From germline, CDR1 is KGHSH and CDR2 LQKENI. The CDR3 contains 15 residues. V lost 5 bases to trimming and J lost 2 bases, with 14 bases between them. The CDR3 protein is CASSKEGGPTDTQYF. The CDR3 nucleotides read TGTGCCAGCTCAAAGGAGGGGGGGCCCACAGATACGCAGTATTTT. The full variable domain, with the rest looked up from reference TRBV18 and TRBJ2-3, is NAGVMQNPRHLVRRRGQEARLRCSPMKGHSHVYWYRQLPEEGLKFMVYLQKENIIDESGMPKERFSAEFPKEGPSILRIQQVVRGDSAAYFCASSKEGGPTDTQYFGPGTRLTVL.

This sequence joins TRBV5-1 and TRBJ2-5; 7 nucleotides match TRBD1. This CDR3 spans 14 amino acids. J lost 2 bases, V lost 3 bases, and 4 bases had no gene match. In germline, CDR1 is SGHRS, CDR2 YFSETQ. This CDR3 reads CASSYSRGQETQYF. The CDR3 coding sequence is TGCGCCAGCAGCTACAGCAGGGGGCAAGAGACCCAGTACTTC.

The sample holds many counts of this clonotype. The chain has TRBV9 and TRBJ2-7, with 8 bases lining up with TRBD2. J gave up 2 bases and V 0 bases, and 4 bases lay outside the gene matches. Per the germline V gene, CDR1 is SGDLS and CDR2 is YYNGEE. The CDR3 extends over 15 amino acids. The CDR3 region has the DNA TGTGCCAGCAGCGTAGGTAGCGGGAAGACCTACGAGCAGTACTTC. Amino acids: CASSVGSGKTYEQYF.

The gene calls are TRBV29-1 and TRBJ2-1; D unresolved. V lost 4 bases to trimming and J lost 8 bases, with 12 bases between them. This CDR3 spans 12 amino acids. The germline gives CDR1 SQVTM, CDR2 ANQGSEA. The CDR3 DNA reads TGCAGCGTTGGCAGTCGGCTATATGAGCAGTTCTTC. It encodes CSVGSRLYEQFF.

This clonotype occurred a few times. The rearrangement uses TRBV3-1 and TRBJ2-1; the match to TRBD2 covers 13 bases. The junction had 6 bases not matched to a gene; V was cut back by 5 bases and J by 8 bases. The germline V gene encodes CDR1 LGHDT and CDR2 YNNKEL (reference sequence). The CDR3 covers 15 residues. The CDR3 loop is CASSATSGRAYEQFF. CDR3 coding DNA: TGTGCCAGCAGCGCAACTAGCGGGAGGGCCTATGAGCAGTTCTTC.

The J gene is TRBJ2-1, the V gene TRBV7-9, with TRBD2 identical over 7 bases. This CDR3 comprises 19 residues. J was trimmed by 6 bases and V by 2 bases; bases with no gene match: 19. Germline CDR1 SEHNR, CDR2 FQNEAQ (reference sequence). The CDR3 protein is CASSLSGLGRLADGNEQFF. In nucleotides, the CDR3 is TGTGCCAGCAGCTTATCGGGTCTCGGGAGACTAGCCGATGGCAATGAGCAGTTCTTC.

This clonotype came up once. The chain links TRBV9 to TRBJ2-1; D might be TRBD2 (7 bases). Germline loops: CDR1 SGDLS, CDR2 YYNGEE. The CDR3 runs to 15 residues. V was clipped by 0 bases and J by 6 bases, with 13 bases between them. The DNA for the CDR3 is TGTGCCAGCAGCGTAGGGCGGGGGCCACCCAATGAGCAGTTCTTC. It translates to CASSVGRGPPNEQFF.

There are many counts of this clonotype. The rearrangement links TRBV28 to TRBJ2-7; D is unclear. The CDR3 totals 12 residues. The germline CDR1 and CDR2 sequences are MDHEN and SYDVKM. Trimming shortened V by 3 bases and J by 7 bases, and 10 bases separated the two germline ends. The CDR3 sequence: CASSLLVGEQYF. Here the CDR3 DNA reads TGTGCCAGCAGTTTGCTTGTGGGGGAGCAGTACTTC.

The chain has TRBV11-2 and TRBJ2-2; 10 nucleotides match TRBD2. J lost 4 bases, V lost 4 bases, and 3 bases had no gene match. Germline V lookup: CDR1 SGHAT, CDR2 FQNNGV. This CDR3 spans 15 amino acids. The CDR3 DNA follows: TGTGCCAGCAGCTCTCTAGCGGGAGCCACCGGGGAGCTGTTTTTT. Its translation is CASSSLAGATGELFF. Supplemented by reference TRBV11-2 and TRBJ2-2, the full variable domain reads EAGVAQSPRYKIIEKRQSVAFWCNPISGHATLYWYQQILGQGPKLLIQFQNNGVVDDSQLPKDRFSAERLKGVDSTLKIQPAKLEDSAVYLCASSSLAGATGELFFGEGSRLTVL.

This clonotype was detected a few times. The chain has TRBV16 and TRBJ1-4, with D possibly being TRBD1 (5 bases). The CDR3 contains 13 residues. CDR1 is KGHSY, CDR2 FQNENV, per germline. V was trimmed by 0 bases and J by 14 bases, leaving 13 bases between them. The DNA for the CDR3 is TGTGCCAGCAGCCAATCGGGGGAGTCGTTTCTGTTTTTT. Protein: CASSQSGESFLFF.

This clonotype was seen repeatedly, ten times or more. The chain combines TRBV7-3 with TRBJ1-1; TRBD1 agrees at 11 bases. CDR3 size: 15 residues. Germline V lookup: CDR1 SGHTA, CDR2 FQGTGA. V dropped 2 bases and J dropped 3; count of bases not matched to a gene: 2. CDR3 nucleotides: TGTGCCAGCAGCTTATCGGGACAGGGGGACACTGAAGCTTTCTTT. Translating it yields CASSLSGQGDTEAFF. Based on the CDR3 plus reference TRBV7-3 and TRBJ1-1, the full variable domain is GAGVSQTPSNKVTEKGKYVELRCDPISGHTALYWYRQSLGQGPEFLIYFQGTGAADDSGLPNDRFFAVRPEGSVSTLKIQRTERGDSAVYLCASSLSGQGDTEAFFGQGTRLTVV.

About this clonotype itself: The germline gene is not matched at one end of the junction; a read error may be the cause. The chain uses TRBV11-2 and TRBJ2-7, with D possibly being TRBD1 or TRBD2 (6 bases each). The CDR3 sequence is 16 residues long. Germline V gene sequence: CDR1 SGHAT, CDR2 FQNNGV. The CDR3 here is CASSPPGGSGVGEQYF. The DNA for the CDR3 is TGCGCCAGCAGCCCCCCCGGGGGCTCCGGGGTGGGGGAGCAGTACTTC. Supplemented by reference TRBV11-2 and TRBJ2-7, the full variable domain reads EAGVAQSPRYKIIEKRQSVAFWCNPISGHATLYWYQQILGQGPKLLIQFQNNGVVDDSQLPKDRFSAERLKGVDSTLKIQPAKLEDSAVYLCASSPPGGSGVGEQYFGPGTRLTVT.

The chain recombines TRBV2 with TRBJ2-5; 10 positions agree with TRBD2. Trimming at V came to 2 bases and at J to 7 bases, leaving 7 bases not matched to a gene. Germline assignment: CDR1 SNHLY and CDR2 FYNNEI. There are 15 residues in the CDR3. CDR3: CASSELAGALRTQYF. CDR3 in DNA: TGTGCCAGCAGTGAACTAGCGGGAGCATTGCGGACCCAGTACTTC.

A few counts support this clonotype. This sequence joins TRBV10-2 and TRBJ2-1; D gene unclear. The germline V gene has CDR1 WSHSY and CDR2 SAAADI. Trimming stripped 1 base from V and 5 bases from J, with 6 bases between. The CDR3 is 13 residues long. The CDR3 loop is CASSEFVDNEQFF. CDR3 sequence (DNA): TGCGCCAGCAGTGAGTTTGTAGACAATGAGCAGTTCTTC.

This sequence joins TRBV13 and TRBJ2-3; the D is unclear. The CDR3 totals 14 residues. Trimming removed 5 bases at V and 7 bases at J, with 16 bases between. The germline V gene encodes CDR1 PRHDT and CDR2 FYEKMQ (reference sequence). This chain's CDR3 is CASSQGLVVNTQYF. The CDR3 nucleotides are TGTGCCAGCAGCCAAGGGCTAGTAGTCAATACGCAGTATTTT. Filled out from reference TRBV13 and TRBJ2-3, the complete variable domain reads AAGVIQSPRHLIKEKRETATLKCYPIPRHDTVYWYQQGPGQDPQFLISFYEKMQSDKGSIPDRFSAQQFSDYHSELNMSSLELGDSALYFCASSQGLVVNTQYFGPGTRLTVL.

The table lists this clonotype with many counts. The gene calls are TRBV15 and TRBJ1-5, with D possibly TRBD1 on 5 matching bases. Germline-derived CDR1 and CDR2 are LNHNV and YYDKDF (reference sequence). Trimming shortened V by 0 bases and J by 9 bases, and 9 bases separated the two germline ends. This CDR3 region has 13 residues. The CDR3 DNA is TGTGCCACCAGCAGAGATTTTGGGGGGCCCCAGCATTTT. Its protein is CATSRDFGGPQHF.